The sequence of this T cell receptor (beta chain) was determined in a study of a mutant IDH1 vaccine in newly diagnosed glioma. Sequencing used immunoSEQ multiplex PCR; TCRdb keeps in-frame clones, though not all of them. The sample includes some 60,000 clones, about 84% of them seen just once. Trimming shortened V by 1 base and J by 3 bases, and 10 bases separated the two germline ends. Germline loops: CDR1 WSHSY, CDR2 SAAADI. This CDR3 region has 15 residues. Whole-study results and caveats: Around 92% of patients showed vaccine-induced immune responses across multiple MHC alleles.

A word on this clone: Its antigen remains unknown.

Time point meaning: week 11, during vaccination. Every vaccination contained 300 ug of the mutant IDH1 20-mer peptide and was paired with topical imiquimod. The source was PBMCs, collected from a glioma patient whose treatment included an IDH1 peptide vaccine. The receptor was isolated from a man under 40 with glioma. This chain uses TRBV10-2 with TRBJ2-1; D possibly uses TRBD1 or TRBD2 (5 bases each). CDR3: CASSEWDRGYNEQFF. The CDR3 DNA is TGCGCCAGCAGTGAGTGGGACCGTGGCTACAATGAGCAGTTCTTC.